Detailed here is one TCR beta chain. What it binds is unknown. The data were produced by immunoSEQ multiplex PCR, yet TCRdb's version contains in-frame clones alone and is incomplete. The repertoire includes 35,000 to 55,000 clones, 80% to 95% of them detected once, and roughly 6% sits in the top ten. This sample is part of a study of graft-versus-host responses after intestinal transplantation. Study-level findings and limits: GvH clones appeared in recipient marrow, some first in ileum or blood. Allografts carried high graft-versus-host to host-versus-graft clonal ratios in patients having graft-donor T cell macrochimerism.

Germline V gene lookup returns CDR1 SGHRS and CDR2 YFSETQ. Trimming removed 3 bases from V and 4 bases from J; junction bases left unmatched: 9. The CDR3 is 16 residues long. The clonotype comes from a human patient who received an intestinal transplant, so some T cells may come from the graft donor. The sample was PBMCs, taken about 800 days after a first intestinal transplant, on the day of a second. V gene TRBV5-1 combines with J gene TRBJ2-1; 8 bases line up with TRBD2. The CDR3 is CASSWSSGSIYNEQFF. The CDR3 DNA sequence: TGCGCCAGCAGCTGGTCCAGCGGGAGCATTTACAATGAGCAGTTCTTC.